The rows below give T cell receptor beta chains drawn from one sample of a study of blood T cells in healthy people across ages. TCRdb ran MiXCR on the 5' RACE reads and lists one entry per CDR3 protein. The sample lists over 1,500,000 distinct CDR3 sequences, roughly 50% occurring once. Material for sequencing was blood. The receptor source for this set is a woman between 40 and 55 years old in good health. CDR3s include the opening cysteine and the closing phenylalanine or tryptophan. Each record gives: CDR3 protein, CDR3 DNA, J gene, V gene, clone size, D gene. D genes are given only for firm matches. Some rows have no size entry. The others give once, few or many, or a class for an expanded clone.

CASSPPLLGGALSTDTQYF,TGTGCCAGCAGCCCCCCACTCCTCGGGGGGGCCCTCAGCACAGATACGCAGTATTTT,TRBJ2-3,TRBV6-2/TRBV6-3,NA,TRBD2
CASSQDLGSAFSYEQYF,TGCGCCAGCAGCCAAGATCTGGGATCTGCCTTCTCCTACGAGCAGTACTTC,TRBJ2-7,TRBV4-1,few,NA
CATSGDPGRGQETQYF,TGCGCCACCTCGGGGGATCCAGGGAGGGGACAAGAGACCCAGTACTTC,TRBJ2-5,TRBV5-1,NA,TRBD2
CSVLPRGETQYF,TGCAGCGTTTTACCTCGTGGGGAGACCCAGTACTTC,TRBJ2-5,TRBV29-1,few,NA
CASSYVTRSTDTQYF,TGTGCCAGCAGTTACGTTACACGGAGCACAGATACGCAGTATTTT,TRBJ2-3,TRBV6-6,NA,NA
CSPLRGSDNSPLHF,TGCAGTCCTCTTAGGGGGTCTGATAATTCACCCCTCCACTTT,TRBJ1-6,TRBV20-1,NA,NA
CASSNQHQYNEQFF,TGTGCCAGCAGCAACCAACATCAGTACAATGAGCAGTTCTTC,TRBJ2-1,TRBV7-9,NA,NA
CASGYAAGSYEQYF,TGTGCCAGCGGTTACGCGGCAGGTTCCTACGAGCAGTACTTC,TRBJ2-7,TRBV6-5,NA,NA
CASSLVGGENTEAFF,TGTGCCAGCAGCTTAGTTGGAGGCGAGAACACTGAAGCTTTCTTT,TRBJ1-1,TRBV7-2,NA,NA
CASSYANEEGYTF,TGTGCCAGCAGTTACGCTAACGAGGAGGGCTACACCTTC,TRBJ1-2,TRBV6-5,NA,NA
CASSYRQGPSNEQYF,TGTGCCAGCAGTTACCGACAGGGGCCATCCAACGAGCAGTACTTC,TRBJ2-7,TRBV6-2/TRBV6-3,NA,TRBD1
CASGLSGYEQYF,TGTGCCAGCGGACTGTCAGGGTACGAGCAGTACTTC,TRBJ2-7,TRBV7-6,NA,NA
CASSIPLAGGTDTQYF,TGTGCCAGCAGCATCCCCCTAGCGGGGGGCACAGATACGCAGTATTTT,TRBJ2-3,TRBV7-8,few,TRBD2
CASSQGGLEPQHF,TGTGCCAGCAGCCAAGGGGGCCTGGAGCCCCAGCATTTT,TRBJ1-5,TRBV3-1,NA,NA
CASRLGGGKETQYF,TGTGCCAGCAGACTCGGGGGGGGGAAGGAGACCCAGTACTTC,TRBJ2-5,TRBV6-5,few,TRBD2
CANRGARETQYF,TGTGCCAACCGGGGGGCGCGAGAGACCCAGTACTTC,TRBJ2-5,TRBV12-3/TRBV12-4,few,NA
CASSLSPQGGKTQYF,TGTGCCAGCAGTTTATCCCCACAGGGGGGAAAGACCCAGTACTTC,TRBJ2-5,TRBV28,NA,TRBD1
CTSSLEAIRNEQYF,TGTACCAGCAGCTTAGAGGCTATTCGCAATGAGCAGTACTTC,TRBJ2-7,TRBV7-9,once,NA
CASSLAHSGLYEQYF,TGTGCCAGCAGCTTAGCGCATAGCGGGTTGTACGAGCAGTACTTC,TRBJ2-7,TRBV7-2,many,TRBD2
CSARDMFGGQETQYF,TGCAGTGCTAGAGATATGTTTGGCGGTCAAGAGACCCAGTACTTC,TRBJ2-5,TRBV20-1,few,NA
CATARSSGANVLTF,TGTGCCACCGCTAGATCCTCTGGGGCCAACGTCCTGACTTTC,TRBJ2-6,TRBV24-1,NA,NA
CASSQETHTYEQYF,TGCGCCAGCAGCCAAGAGACTCACACCTACGAGCAGTACTTC,TRBJ2-7,TRBV4-1,NA,NA
CSAVPVNYGYTF,TGCAGTGCCGTCCCGGTTAACTATGGCTACACCTTC,TRBJ1-2,TRBV20-1,NA,NA
CASSSRGLAGGTGVQETQYF,TGTGCCAGCAGCTCCAGGGGACTAGCGGGGGGAACGGGAGTTCAAGAGACCCAGTACTTC,TRBJ2-5,TRBV7-9,NA,TRBD2
CASSESGGNRQFF,TGTGCCAGCAGTGAATCCGGGGGTAATAGGCAGTTCTTC,TRBJ2-1,TRBV25-1,NA,NA
CASSGGIPTDTQYF,TGCGCCAGCAGCGGCGGGATCCCCACAGATACGCAGTATTTT,TRBJ2-3,TRBV5-1,NA,NA
CASTRRGRTDTQYF,TGTGCCAGCACCCGAAGGGGGCGAACAGATACGCAGTATTTT,TRBJ2-3,TRBV6-2/TRBV6-3,NA,TRBD1
CASTQGDYPGEKLFF,TGTGCCAGCACCCAGGGTGACTACCCGGGAGAAAAACTGTTTTTT,TRBJ1-4,TRBV12-3/TRBV12-4,NA,NA
CASRSPGESEQFF,TGTGCCAGCAGATCCCCCGGGGAAAGTGAGCAGTTCTTC,TRBJ2-1,TRBV6-6,NA,NA
CASSSSTDYEQYF,TGTGCCAGCAGCTCGTCGACAGACTACGAGCAGTACTTC,TRBJ2-7,TRBV7-8,few,NA
CAIRRESLYEQYF,TGTGCCATCAGAAGGGAATCCCTTTACGAGCAGTACTTC,TRBJ2-7,TRBV11-2,NA,NA
CASSRPRDEQFF,TGTGCCAGCAGCCGGCCTCGCGATGAGCAGTTCTTC,TRBJ2-1,TRBV13,once,NA
CASSLSEDLGSEAFF,TGTGCCAGCAGTTTGTCTGAGGATCTTGGCTCTGAAGCTTTCTTT,TRBJ1-1,TRBV28,NA,NA
CATRVTAASYEQYF,TGTGCCACCAGAGTAACAGCAGCCTCCTACGAGCAGTACTTC,TRBJ2-7,TRBV15,NA,NA
CASSPRQASTDTQYF,TGTGCCAGCTCACCACGACAGGCCAGCACAGATACGCAGTATTTT,TRBJ2-3,TRBV18,few,NA
CASSQGSTGGPYGYTF,TGTGCCAGCAGCCAAGGATCGACAGGGGGTCCCTATGGCTACACCTTC,TRBJ1-2,TRBV4-2,NA,TRBD1
CASSVSGGARETQYF,TGTGCCAGCAGCGTTAGCGGGGGGGCCCGAGAGACCCAGTACTTC,TRBJ2-5,TRBV9,few,TRBD2
CASSLDTAGWDEQFF,TGTGCCAGCAGCTTAGATACAGCGGGGTGGGATGAGCAGTTCTTC,TRBJ2-1,TRBV11-2,few,TRBD2
CASSRVERGNTDTQYF,TGTGCCAGCTCACGGGTCGAGAGAGGGAACACAGATACGCAGTATTTT,TRBJ2-3,TRBV18,NA,NA
CASSPLGTANQETQYF,TGTGCCAGCAGCCCCCTTGGGACAGCGAATCAAGAGACCCAGTACTTC,TRBJ2-5,TRBV11-2,NA,TRBD1
CAIPHGTGYGYTF,TGTGCCATCCCCCACGGGACAGGATATGGCTACACCTTC,TRBJ1-2,TRBV28,NA,TRBD1
CASSPSEFTDTQYF,TGTGCCAGCAGCCCGAGCGAATTCACAGATACGCAGTATTTT,TRBJ2-3,TRBV21-1,few,NA
CASSYLTGIDTQYF,TGTGCCAGCAGTTACCTAACTGGGATTGATACGCAGTATTTT,TRBJ2-3,TRBV6-5,few,NA
CSVAGSRGSGANVLTF,TGCAGCGTCGCCGGTAGTAGGGGGTCCGGGGCCAACGTCCTGACTTTC,TRBJ2-6,TRBV29-1,few,NA
CATSDSGRGNYNEQFF,TGTGCCACCAGTGACTCCGGGAGGGGGAACTACAATGAGCAGTTCTTC,TRBJ2-1,TRBV24-1,few,TRBD2
CASRGLWQPSPSDTQYF,TGTGCCAGCAGAGGACTCTGGCAACCGTCACCCTCAGATACGCAGTATTTT,TRBJ2-3,TRBV11-2,NA,NA